This TCR beta chain was recovered during a study of identical twins. Trimming removed 1 base from V and 6 bases from J; junction bases left unmatched: 6. The germline gives CDR1 DFQATT, CDR2 SNEGSKA (reference sequence). The CDR3 covers 14 residues. This clonotype showed up many times. TCRdb reprocessed the 5' RACE reads with MiXCR, giving one entry per CDR3 protein. This sample has about 900,000 distinct CDR3 sequences, with over 9% found just once. The same sample was also studied in work on yellow fever vaccine responses in identical twins.

The chain uses TRBV20-1 and TRBJ2-3; 8 bases agree with TRBD2. Sequenced material: PBMCs. The clonotype comes from a woman under 30 in good health. The CDR3 sequence: CSARVSGTRDTQYF. The CDR3 DNA follows: TGCAGTGCTAGAGTTAGCGGGACAAGGGATACGCAGTATTTT.